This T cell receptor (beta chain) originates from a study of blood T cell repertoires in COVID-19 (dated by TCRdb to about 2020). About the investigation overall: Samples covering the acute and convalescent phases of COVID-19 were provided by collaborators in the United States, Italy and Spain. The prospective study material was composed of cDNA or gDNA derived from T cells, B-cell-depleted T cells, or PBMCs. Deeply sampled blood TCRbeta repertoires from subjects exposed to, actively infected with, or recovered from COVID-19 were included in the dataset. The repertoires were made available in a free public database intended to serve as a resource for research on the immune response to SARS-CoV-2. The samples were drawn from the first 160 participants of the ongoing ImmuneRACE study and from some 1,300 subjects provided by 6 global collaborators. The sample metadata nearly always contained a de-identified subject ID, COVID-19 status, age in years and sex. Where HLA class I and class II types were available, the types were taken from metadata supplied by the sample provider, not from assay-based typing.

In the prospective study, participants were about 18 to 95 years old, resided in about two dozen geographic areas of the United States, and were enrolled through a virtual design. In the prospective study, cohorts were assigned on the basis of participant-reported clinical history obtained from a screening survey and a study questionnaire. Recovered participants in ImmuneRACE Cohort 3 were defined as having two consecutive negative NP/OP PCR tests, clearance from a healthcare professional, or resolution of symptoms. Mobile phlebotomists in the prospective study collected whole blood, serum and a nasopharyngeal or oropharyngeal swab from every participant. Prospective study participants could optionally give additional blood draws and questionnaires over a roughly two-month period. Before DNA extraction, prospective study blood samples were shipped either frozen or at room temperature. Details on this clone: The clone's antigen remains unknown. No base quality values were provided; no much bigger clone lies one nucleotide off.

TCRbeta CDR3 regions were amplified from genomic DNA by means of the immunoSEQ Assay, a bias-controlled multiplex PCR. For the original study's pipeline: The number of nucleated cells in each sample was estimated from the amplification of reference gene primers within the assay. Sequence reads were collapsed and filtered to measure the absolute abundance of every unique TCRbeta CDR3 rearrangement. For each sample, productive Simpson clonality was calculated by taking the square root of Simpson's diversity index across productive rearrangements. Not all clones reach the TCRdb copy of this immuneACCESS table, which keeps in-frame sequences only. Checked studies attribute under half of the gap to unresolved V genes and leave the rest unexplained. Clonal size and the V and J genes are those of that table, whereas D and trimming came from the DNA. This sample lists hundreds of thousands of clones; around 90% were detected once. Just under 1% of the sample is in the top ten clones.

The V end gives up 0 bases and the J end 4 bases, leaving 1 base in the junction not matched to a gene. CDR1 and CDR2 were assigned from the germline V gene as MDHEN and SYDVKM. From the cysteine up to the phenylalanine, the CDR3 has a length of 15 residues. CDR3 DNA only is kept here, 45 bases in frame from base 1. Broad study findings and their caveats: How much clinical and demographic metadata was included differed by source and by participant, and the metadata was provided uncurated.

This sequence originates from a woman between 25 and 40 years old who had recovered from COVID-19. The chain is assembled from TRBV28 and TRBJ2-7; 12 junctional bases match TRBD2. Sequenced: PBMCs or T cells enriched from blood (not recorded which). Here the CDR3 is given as CASSLWTSGSYEQYF. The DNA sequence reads TGTGCCAGCAGTTTATGGACTAGCGGGAGTTACGAGCAGTACTTC.